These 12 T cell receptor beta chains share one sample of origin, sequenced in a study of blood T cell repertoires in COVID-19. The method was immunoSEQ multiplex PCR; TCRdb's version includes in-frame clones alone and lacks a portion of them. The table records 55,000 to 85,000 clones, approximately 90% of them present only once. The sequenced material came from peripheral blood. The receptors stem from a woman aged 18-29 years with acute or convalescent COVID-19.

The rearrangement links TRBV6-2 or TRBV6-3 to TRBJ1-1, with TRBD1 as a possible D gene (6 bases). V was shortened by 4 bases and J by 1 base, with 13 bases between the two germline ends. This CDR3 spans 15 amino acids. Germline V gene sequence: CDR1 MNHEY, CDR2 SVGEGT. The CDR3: CASSLAGAGNTEAFF. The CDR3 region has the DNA TGTGCCAGCAGTTTGGCAGGGGCTGGGAACACTGAAGCTTTCTTT.

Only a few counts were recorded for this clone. The CDR3 region has the DNA TGTGCCAGCAGCCAACCGGGATCCTATGGCTACACCTTC. Its translation: CASSQPGSYGYTF. The chain employs TRBV6-5 and TRBJ1-2; D gene uncertain. Trimming removed 6 bases at V and 4 bases at J, with 12 bases between. Germline CDR1 reads MNHEY; CDR2 reads SVGAGI. This CDR3 contains 13 residues.

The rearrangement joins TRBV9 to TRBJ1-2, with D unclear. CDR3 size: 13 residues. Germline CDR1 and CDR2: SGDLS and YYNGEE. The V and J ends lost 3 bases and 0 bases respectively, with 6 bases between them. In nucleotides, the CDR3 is TGTGCCAGCAGCGGGCCCCCTAACTATGGCTACACCTTC. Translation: CASSGPPNYGYTF.

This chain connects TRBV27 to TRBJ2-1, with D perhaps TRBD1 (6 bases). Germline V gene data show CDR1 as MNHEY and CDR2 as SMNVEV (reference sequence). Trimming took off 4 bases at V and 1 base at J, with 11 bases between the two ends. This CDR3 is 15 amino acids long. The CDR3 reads CASSSRDMSYNEQFF. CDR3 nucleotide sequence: TGTGCCAGCAGTTCCCGGGACATGTCCTACAATGAGCAGTTCTTC.

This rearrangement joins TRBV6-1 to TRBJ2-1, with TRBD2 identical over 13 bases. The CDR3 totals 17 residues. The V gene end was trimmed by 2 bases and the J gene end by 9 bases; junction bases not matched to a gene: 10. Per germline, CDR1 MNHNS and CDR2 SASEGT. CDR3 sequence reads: CASSELGTSGGVSEQFF. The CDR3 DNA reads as TGTGCCAGCAGTGAACTTGGCACTAGCGGGGGGGTTAGTGAGCAGTTCTTC.

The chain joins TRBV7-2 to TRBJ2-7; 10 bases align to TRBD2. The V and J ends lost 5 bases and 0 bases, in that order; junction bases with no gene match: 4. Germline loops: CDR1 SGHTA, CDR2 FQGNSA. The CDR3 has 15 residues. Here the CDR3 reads CASSTASGSSYEQYF. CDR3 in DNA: TGTGCCAGCAGCACTGCTAGCGGGAGCTCCTACGAGCAGTACTTC.

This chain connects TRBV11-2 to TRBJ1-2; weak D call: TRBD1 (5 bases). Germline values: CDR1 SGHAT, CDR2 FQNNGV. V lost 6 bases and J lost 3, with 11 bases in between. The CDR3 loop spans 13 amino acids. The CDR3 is CASSADSYYGYTF. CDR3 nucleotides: TGTGCCAGCAGTGCCGACAGCTACTATGGCTACACCTTC.

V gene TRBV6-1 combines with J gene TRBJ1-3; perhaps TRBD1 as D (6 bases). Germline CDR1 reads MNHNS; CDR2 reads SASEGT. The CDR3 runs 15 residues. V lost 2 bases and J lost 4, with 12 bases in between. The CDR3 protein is CASSEPGGYGNTIYF. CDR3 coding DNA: TGTGCCAGCAGTGAACCGGGGGGCTACGGAAACACCATATATTTT.

CDR3 in amino acids: CASRADRGREKLFF. In DNA, the CDR3 is TGCGCCAGCAGGGCTGACAGGGGGCGTGAAAAACTGTTTTTT. The V and J genes are TRBV5-1 and TRBJ1-4, with TRBD1 matching 10 bases. The trim removed 5 bases at V and 7 bases at J, leaving 5 bases unmatched. The CDR3 totals 14 residues. CDR1 is SGHRS, CDR2 YFSETQ, per germline.

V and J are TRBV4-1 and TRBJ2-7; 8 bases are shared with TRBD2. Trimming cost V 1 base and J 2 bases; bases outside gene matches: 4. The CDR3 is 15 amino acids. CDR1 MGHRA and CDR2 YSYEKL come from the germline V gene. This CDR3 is CASSQAAGGAYEQYF. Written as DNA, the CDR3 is TGCGCCAGCAGCCAAGCCGCGGGGGGAGCCTACGAGCAGTACTTC.

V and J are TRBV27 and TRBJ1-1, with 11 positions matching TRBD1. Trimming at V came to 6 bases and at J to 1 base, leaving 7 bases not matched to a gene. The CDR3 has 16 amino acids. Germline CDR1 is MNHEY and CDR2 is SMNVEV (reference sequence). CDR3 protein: CASRRTGGPRNTEAFF. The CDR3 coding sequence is TGTGCCAGCAGAAGGACAGGGGGCCCTCGGAACACTGAAGCTTTCTTT.

The CDR3 region is CAIRDRSDTGELFF. CDR3 sequence (DNA): TGTGCCATCAGGGACAGATCGGACACCGGGGAGCTGTTTTTT. The chain employs TRBV10-3 and TRBJ2-2, with D maybe TRBD1 (6 bases). Germline loops: CDR1 ENHRY, CDR2 SYGVKD. The CDR3 length is 14 residues. The V and J ends lost 6 bases and 3 bases respectively, with 11 bases between them.